The 2 T cell receptor beta chains in this list originate from one sample, sequenced in a study of CD8+ T cells in alopecia areata. Treatment indicated: oral pan-JAK inhibitor, 5-10 mg twice daily. Extracted from the samples, RNA was reverse transcribed into cDNA to serve as the sequencing template. Profiled with immunoSEQ multiplex PCR; TCRdb holds only in-frame clones, not every one. The data show around 110,000 clones, with less than 90% seen just once and 24% held by the top ten. The source was CD8+ T cells sorted from blood, collected at week 24, from a patient treated with tofacitinib. These receptors were obtained from a human donor with alopecia areata.

CDR3 loop: CASSLAMAPTYGYTF. Here the CDR3 DNA reads TGTGCCAGCAGCTTGGCGATGGCACCAACCTATGGCTACACCTTC. This chain links TRBV5-4 with TRBJ1-2, with D uncertain. Germline-derived CDR1 and CDR2 are SGHNT and YYREEE (reference sequence). Trimming left V 0 bases short and J 4 bases short, with 13 bases between. The CDR3 is made up of 15 amino acids.

This chain connects TRBV7-3 to TRBJ2-3; 8 nucleotides line up with TRBD2. This CDR3 has 15 amino acids. Looked up from germline, CDR1 is SGHTA and CDR2 is FQGTGA. Trimming at V came to 5 bases and at J to 6 bases, leaving 10 bases not matched to a gene. CDR3 loop: CASSRGGPPLDTQYF. DNA of the CDR3: TGTGCCAGCAGCCGCGGGGGGCCCCCCTTGGATACGCAGTATTTT.